This T cell receptor beta chain stems from a study of vaccination and CD4 T cells after COVID-19. With respect to this clonotype: Its antigen is as yet unknown.

The treatment: roughly nine-day PBMC culture with coronavirus spike peptide pools or control peptides (ViraFEST assay). The study sequenced cultured CD4+ T cell DNA using the Oncomine TCR Beta short-read assay. TCRdb fed the PCR reads into MiXCR, producing one record per CDR3 protein. Here the sample spans 27,000 or so distinct CDR3 sequences, approximately 50% being singletons. There are 14 residues in the CDR3. From germline, CDR1 is MNHEY and CDR2 SVGAGI. V shed 4 bases, J shed 1 base, and the junction held 3 bases outside the gene matches. The receptor was derived from a human donor who had recovered from COVID-19. Material for sequencing was CD4+ T cells from blood, cultured in vitro. The rearrangement joins TRBV6-5 to TRBJ1-1; TRBD1 agrees at 7 bases. The CDR3 DNA follows: TGTGCCAGCAGTTCTAGGACAGGGAACACTGAAGCTTTCTTT. It translates to CASSSRTGNTEAFF.